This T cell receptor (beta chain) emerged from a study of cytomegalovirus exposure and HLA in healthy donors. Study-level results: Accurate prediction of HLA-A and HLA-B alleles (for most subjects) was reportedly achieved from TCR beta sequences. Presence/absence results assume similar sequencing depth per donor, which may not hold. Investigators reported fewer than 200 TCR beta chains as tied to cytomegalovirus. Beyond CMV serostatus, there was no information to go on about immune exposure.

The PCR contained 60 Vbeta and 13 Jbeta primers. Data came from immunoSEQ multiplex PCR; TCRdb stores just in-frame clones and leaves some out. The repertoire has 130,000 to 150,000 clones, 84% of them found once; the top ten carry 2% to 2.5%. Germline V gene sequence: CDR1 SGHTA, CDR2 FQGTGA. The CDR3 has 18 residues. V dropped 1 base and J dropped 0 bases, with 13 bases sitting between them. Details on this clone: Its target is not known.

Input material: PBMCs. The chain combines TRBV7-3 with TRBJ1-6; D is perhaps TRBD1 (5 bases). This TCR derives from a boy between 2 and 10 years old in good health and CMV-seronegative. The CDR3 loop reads CASSLRGGRSSYNSPLHF. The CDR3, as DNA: TGTGCCAGCAGCTTAAGGGGGGGACGGAGCTCCTATAATTCACCCCTCCACTTT.